This is a list of T cell receptor beta chains from one sample in a study of OX40 agonist ivuxolimab in advanced cancers. The repertoire was sequenced with immunoSEQ multiplex PCR; TCRdb's copy has only in-frame clones and lacks some. The profile shows 50,000 to 60,000 clones, about four fifths of them singletons. The sequencing here drew on CD4+ or CD8+ T cells sorted from blood, taken in a trial of the OX40 agonist ivuxolimab. The receptors were gathered from an adult with an advanced solid tumor such as melanoma, head and neck, liver or kidney cancer. Each CDR3 is given with its conserved first and last residue.

j_gene | v_gene | CDR3aa
TRBJ1-5 | TRBV19 | CASSISSSNQPQHF
TRBJ2-2 | TRBV6-6 | CASSFSYAGELFF
TRBJ2-3 | TRBV11-3 | CASSPGLSTDTQYF
TRBJ1-5 | TRBV30 | CAWSDTSYSNQPQHF
TRBJ2-5 | TRBV2 | CASRGGFQETQYF
TRBJ2-6 | TRBV29-1 | CSVEGAGANVLTF
TRBJ2-5 | TRBV7-2 | CASSPRGTEETQYF
TRBJ2-2 | TRBV18 | CASSPSKNTGELFF
TRBJ2-7 | TRBV6-1 | CASKAYKGSAYEQYF
TRBJ1-3 | TRBV7-9 | CASSPPGGLGNTIYF
TRBJ2-1 | TRBV6-5 | CASSYSRGNNEQFF
TRBJ2-3 | TRBV29-1 | CSVTTGDTQYF
TRBJ1-6 | TRBV28 | CASRERGREDSPLHF
TRBJ2-1 | TRBV19 | CASSRTSGSGEQFF
TRBJ2-6 | TRBV27 | CASSRTGAGANVLTF
TRBJ2-2 | TRBV7-3 | CASSLRTGNTGELFF
. | TRBV2 | CASFKGTSGVLSYEQYF
TRBJ1-4 | TRBV11-2 | CASSSLDGTTNEKLFF
TRBJ2-7 | TRBV19 | CASSPGTGPSYEQYF
TRBJ2-7 | TRBV27 | CASSRPGTASYEQYF
TRBJ1-2 | TRBV6-5 | CASSYSAGDNYGYTF
TRBJ2-1 | TRBV5-1 | CASSSGTDVYNEQFF
TRBJ1-2 | TRBV20-1 | CSARESSYTF
TRBJ2-1 | TRBV19 | CASSLGLNEQFF
TRBJ1-6 | TRBV27 | CASSRRQGNSPLHF
TRBJ2-3 | TRBV27 | CASSLSQGFRDTQYF
TRBJ2-4 | TRBV5-6 | CASSLWVLAKNIQYF
TRBJ2-7 | TRBV6-4 | CASRPYAYEQYF
TRBJ1-1 | TRBV4-1 | CASSPRRVQGYTEAFF
TRBJ2-1 | TRBV10-1 | CASSAGGGASYNEQFF
TRBJ1-1 | TRBV6-1 | CASSRTRNTEAFF
TRBJ2-1 | TRBV21-1 | CASSPPGTRNEQFF
TRBJ2-1 | TRBV7-8 | CASSLGQQHNEQFF
TRBJ2-1 | TRBV7-3 | CASSGQAGGGGEQFF
TRBJ2-7 | TRBV23-1 | CASSKQGAGNYEQYF